The clone carrying this T cell receptor beta chain appeared once. The CDR3 contains 16 residues. Trimming removed 2 bases at V and 1 base at J, with 14 bases between. Germline V lookup: CDR1 SGHTA, CDR2 FQGTGA. Clones were read by immunoSEQ multiplex PCR, and TCRdb kept only the in-frame ones, dropping some. The table records about 1.5 million clones, around 97% of them present only once. Researchers partitioned CD4+ cells into CD45RA+ naive and CD45RA-negative memory subsets. This sample is part of a study of shared clonotypes between healthy human individuals. The sequenced sample was naive CD4+ T cells sorted from blood. Subset reported: CD45RA+ positively selected. The chain links TRBV7-3 to TRBJ1-1, with D hard to call. The source of this sequence is a man aged 25 to 40 in good health. The CDR3 here is CASSLGPGRSNTEAFF. The CDR3 DNA is TGTGCCAGCAGCTTAGGACCCGGCAGATCGAACACTGAAGCTTTCTTT.